This T cell receptor beta chain was sequenced for a study of blood T cell repertoires in COVID-19 (dated by TCRdb to about 2020). Study-level background: Collaborator samples came from the United States, Italy and Spain and covered acute and convalescent phases of COVID-19. The prospective study material was composed of cDNA or gDNA derived from T cells, B-cell-depleted T cells, or PBMCs. Subjects who had been exposed to COVID-19, were actively infected with it, or had recovered from it provided the deeply sampled blood TCRbeta repertoires that made up the dataset. A freely available public database, intended as a resource for researchers studying the immune response to SARS-CoV-2, is where the repertoires were released. The samples were drawn from the first 160 participants of the ongoing ImmuneRACE study and from 1,254 subjects provided by 6 global collaborators. Sample metadata almost always included a de-identified subject ID, COVID-19 status, age in years and sex. Where available, HLA class I and class II types were obtained from metadata supplied by the sample provider rather than from assay-based typing. Findings and caveats that apply to the study as a whole: The amount of clinical and demographic metadata varied by source and participant and was provided uncurated.

A word on this clone: Its target antigen remains unknown. Base qualities were left out, and no much larger clone turns up one base away.

The immunoSEQ Assay, a bias-controlled multiplex PCR, was used to amplify TCRbeta CDR3 regions from genomic DNA. From the authors' description of their analysis: The number of nucleated cells in each sample was estimated by amplification of reference gene primers within the assay. To quantify the absolute abundance of each unique TCRbeta CDR3 rearrangement, sequence reads were collapsed and filtered. For each sample, productive Simpson clonality was calculated as the square root of Simpson's diversity index across productive rearrangements. Held by TCRdb, this immuneACCESS table contains in-frame sequences only and omits some clones. Under half of the omission traces to an unresolved V gene where checked; the cause of the rest is unknown. V, J and clone size are those of that table, while D and trimming were read from the DNA. Present in this sample are 200,000 to 250,000 clones, approximately 80% of which were seen just once. More than 3% of the sample rests with the top ten.

V loses 2 bases, J loses 1 base, and the germline ends lie 11 bases apart. Via the germline V gene, CDR1 is SQVTM and CDR2 ANQGSEA. The CDR3 holds 15 amino acids from the cysteine to the phenylalanine. Only CDR3 DNA is held: 45 bases, read in frame from base 1. Participants in the prospective study were enrolled through a virtual design, were aged about 18 to 100 years, and lived in roughly 24 United States geographic areas. In the prospective study, participants were assigned to cohorts based on the clinical history participants reported in a screening survey and a study questionnaire. ImmuneRACE Cohort 3 recovered participants were defined by two consecutive negative NP/OP PCR tests, healthcare professional clearance, or symptom resolution. Mobile phlebotomists in the prospective study collected whole blood, serum and a nasopharyngeal or oropharyngeal swab from every participant. Participants in the prospective study had the option to provide additional blood draws and questionnaires over a roughly two-month period. Blood samples from the prospective study were shipped frozen or at room temperature prior to DNA extraction.

This chain joins TRBV29-1 to TRBJ1-4, with the D gene uncertain. This sequence was found in a woman aged 55-75 years who had recovered from COVID-19. What was sequenced was PBMCs or T cells enriched from blood (not recorded which). The CDR3 sequence is CSVEKLEGTNEKLFF. The nucleotide sequence reads TGCAGCGTTGAAAAACTCGAGGGAACTAATGAAAAACTGTTTTTT. Here the CDR3 is joined to the reference TRBV29-1 and TRBJ1-4 genes, and the full variable domain is: SAVISQKPSRDICQRGTSLTIQCQVDSQVTMMFWYRQQPGQSLTLIATANQGSEATYESGFVIDKFPISRPNLTFSTLTVSNMSPEDSSIYLCSVEKLEGTNEKLFFGSGTQLSVL.